One sample yielded the 19 T cell receptor beta chains listed below, sequenced in a study of blood T cell repertoires in COVID-19. This table comes from immunoSEQ multiplex PCR, and its TCRdb copy is limited to in-frame clones, with some not included. The sample comprises roughly 190,000 clones, 80% to 90% of which are singletons, and roughly 4.6% rests with the top ten. Sequenced material: peripheral blood. These receptors originate from a woman aged 70 to 79 with active or convalescent COVID-19.

The rearrangement uses TRBV28 and TRBJ1-6, with D perhaps matching TRBD1 (6 bases). This CDR3 spans 14 amino acids. Germline V gives CDR1 MDHEN, CDR2 SYDVKM. V lost 8 bases and J 7 bases, leaving 15 bases between the germline ends. In DNA, the CDR3 is TGTGCCAGCCTCCAGGCAGGGGAGAATTCACCCCTCCACTTT. Encoded protein: CASLQAGENSPLHF.

A few counts support this clone. The chain is built from TRBV5-1 and TRBJ1-1; weak D call: TRBD1 (5 bases). Per germline, CDR1 SGHRS and CDR2 YFSETQ. The CDR3 loop spans 14 amino acids. The V gene lost 7 bases and the J gene lost 0 bases, with 13 bases spanning the gap. CDR3 protein: CASGSGSVNTEAFF. In nucleotides, the CDR3 is TGCGCCAGCGGTTCAGGGTCTGTGAACACTGAAGCTTTCTTT.

The genes are TRBV14 and TRBJ2-1; 10 bases agree with TRBD2. Germline loops: CDR1 SGHDN, CDR2 FVKESK. This CDR3 is built from 16 residues. V was clipped by 4 bases and J by 7 bases; unmatched bases: 10. The CDR3 nucleotides are TGTGCCAGCAGCCGCTTCTCTAGCGGGAGCGGGAATGAGCAGTTCTTC. It codes for CASSRFSSGSGNEQFF.

This clone was observed a few times. The V gene is TRBV6-5, the J gene TRBJ2-1; D possibly corresponds to TRBD1 (5 bases). This CDR3 has 13 amino acids. From germline, CDR1 is MNHEY and CDR2 SVGAGI. Trimming removed 6 bases at V and 8 bases at J, with 14 bases between. The CDR3 DNA sequence: TGTGCCAGCAGAGAGCGTTCCAGGGATGAGCAGTTCTTC. It codes for CASRERSRDEQFF.

V and J are TRBV6-5 and TRBJ1-2; the D gene is possibly TRBD1 (6 bases). Germline lookup yields CDR1 MNHEY and CDR2 SVGAGI. The CDR3 contains 14 residues. V lost 6 bases to trimming and J lost 0 bases, with 11 bases between them. Here the CDR3 reads CASSRTEANYGYTF. DNA of the CDR3: TGTGCCAGCAGCCGGACAGAAGCTAACTATGGCTACACCTTC.

V gene TRBV2 combines with J gene TRBJ2-7; 10 positions match TRBD1. The junction had 8 bases not matched to a gene; V was cut back by 6 bases and J by 6 bases. The germline gives CDR1 SNHLY, CDR2 FYNNEI. This CDR3 is built from 14 residues. The CDR3 region is CASSAFRTGGEQYF. In DNA, the CDR3 is TGTGCCAGCAGCGCCTTCCGGACAGGGGGCGAGCAGTACTTC.

The chain has TRBV10-1 and TRBJ2-4, with D possibly being TRBD1 (6 bases). Germline V gene sequence: CDR1 WNHNN, CDR2 SYGVQD (reference sequence). V was clipped by 0 bases and J by 6 bases, with 9 bases between them. The CDR3 is 14 amino acids. CDR3: CASSESQGGNIQYF. In DNA form, the CDR3 reads TGCGCCAGCAGTGAGTCGCAAGGGGGAAACATTCAGTACTTC.

The rearrangement links TRBV21-1 to TRBJ2-1; TRBD2, as called in the table, went unchecked against the DNA. TRBV21-1 is annotated as a pseudogene. The CDR3 extends over 16 amino acids. The CDR3 coding sequence is TGTGCCAGAGAGCGGGGGCCCGGGCCAGGCTACAATGAGCAGTTCTTC. This codes for CARERGPGPGYNEQFF.

The genes are TRBV18 and TRBJ1-6; D ambiguous. Germline CDR1 reads KGHSH; CDR2 reads LQKENI. The CDR3 is made up of 15 amino acids. V lost 0 bases to trimming and J lost 7 bases, with 10 bases between them. The CDR3 region is CASSPPGVQNSPLHF. The CDR3 coding sequence is TGTGCCAGCTCACCACCCGGGGTGCAGAATTCACCCCTCCACTTT.

V usage is TRBV11-2 and J usage is TRBJ2-1, with 12 bases lining up with TRBD2. The CDR3 spans 16 residues. After removal of 4 bases from V and 8 bases from J, the junction contained 9 bases not matched to a gene. Germline lookup yields CDR1 SGHAT and CDR2 FQNNGV. The CDR3 loop reads CASSSRLAGVSDEQFF. CDR3 DNA sequence: TGTGCCAGCAGCTCCCGACTAGCGGGAGTTTCGGATGAGCAGTTCTTC.

This sequence joins TRBV7-9 and TRBJ2-7; TRBD1 matches 9 bases. The CDR3 has 13 residues. With 6 bases clipped from V and 6 bases from J, the junction kept 6 bases outside the gene matches. CDR1 and CDR2 from the germline V gene are SEHNR and FQNEAQ (reference sequence). This CDR3 reads CASRDGTGPEQYF. The CDR3 coding sequence is TGTGCCAGCAGGGATGGGACAGGGCCCGAGCAGTACTTC.

This clone appeared once. The chain recombines TRBV18 with TRBJ2-7; 8 bases align to TRBD2. The V gene end was trimmed by 6 bases and the J gene end by 6 bases; junction bases not matched to a gene: 10. CDR1 and CDR2 (germline): KGHSH, LQKENI. The CDR3 length is 14 residues. DNA of the CDR3: TGTGCCAGCTCGCCGGGACTAGAGCAGGCCGAGCAGTACTTC. Translating it yields CASSPGLEQAEQYF.

This chain joins TRBV27 and TRBJ1-1, with D possibly matching TRBD1 (5 bases). Trimming removed 6 bases at V and 4 bases at J, with 15 bases between. Germline CDR1 is MNHEY and CDR2 is SMNVEV (reference sequence). This CDR3 is built from 14 residues. The CDR3, as DNA: TGTGCCAGCAGCTTGTTGGGGCACTCCACTGAAGCTTTCTTT. Translated: CASSLLGHSTEAFF.

This rearrangement joins TRBV21-1 to TRBJ1-5; the table gives TRBD1 as D, unverified against the DNA. TRBV21-1 is recorded as a pseudogene. This CDR3 contains 19 residues. CDR3 DNA sequence: TGTGCCAGCAGCAAGGATGAGATATGGGTTTCGTGGGCAAATCAGCCCCAGCATTTT. The encoded protein is CASSKDEIWVSWANQPQHF.

This clone was seen a single time. This chain links TRBV9 with TRBJ2-1; TRBD2 might be the D (6 bases). Per the germline V gene, CDR1 is SGDLS and CDR2 is YYNGEE. Trimming took off 2 bases at V and 0 bases at J, with 15 bases between the two ends. This CDR3 is built from 17 residues. CDR3 region: CASSVDSGGSSYNEQFF. CDR3 DNA: TGTGCCAGCAGCGTTGATAGCGGAGGAAGCTCCTACAATGAGCAGTTCTTC.

The CDR3 spells CATSRDSGSVYEQFF. DNA of the CDR3: TGTGCCACCAGCAGAGATAGCGGGAGCGTCTATGAGCAGTTCTTC. The V call is TRBV15, the J call TRBJ2-1, with TRBD2 matching over 9 bases. The V gene's germline CDR1 is LNHNV and CDR2 YYDKDF (reference sequence). Germline trimming cut 0 bases from V and 8 bases from J; bases unmatched to any gene: 5. The CDR3 sequence is 15 residues long.

The chain is built from TRBV25-1 and TRBJ1-3, with TRBD1 matching over 9 bases. The CDR3 extends over 17 amino acids. J lost 4 bases, V lost 5 bases, and 12 bases had no gene match. Germline V gene sequence: CDR1 MGHDK, CDR2 SYGVNS. The CDR3: CASSTPGTGISGNTIYF. The CDR3 coding sequence is TGTGCCAGCAGTACCCCCGGGACAGGGATCTCCGGAAACACCATATATTTT.

The chain recombines TRBV5-1 with TRBJ2-1; 7 nucleotides align to TRBD1. The CDR3 has 15 residues. Germline V gene lookup returns CDR1 SGHRS and CDR2 YFSETQ. V shed 0 bases, J shed 4 bases, and the junction held 4 bases outside the gene matches. The CDR3 bases are TGCGCCAGCAGCTTGGGGGACAGAGATTACAATGAGCAGTTCTTC. This codes for CASSLGDRDYNEQFF.

The chain combines TRBV5-1 with TRBJ2-7; 7 nucleotides align to TRBD1. The CDR3 sequence is 16 residues long. Germline V gene sequence: CDR1 SGHRS, CDR2 YFSETQ. V gave up 4 bases and J gave up 4 bases; unmatched junction bases: 14. CDR3 in amino acids: CASSTEAAGQEYEQYF. As DNA, the CDR3 is TGCGCCAGCAGCACTGAGGCCGCCGGACAGGAATACGAGCAGTACTTC.